Below, 20 T cell receptor beta chains from the same sample are listed, as sequenced in a study of cytomegalovirus exposure and HLA in healthy donors (dated 2017 in TCRdb). Library preparation employed the immunoSEQ multiplex PCR assay. For the multiplex PCR, a mixture combining 60 forward primers for TCR Vbeta segments and 13 reverse primers for TCR Jbeta segments was used. Not all clones reach the TCRdb copy of this immuneACCESS table, which keeps in-frame sequences only. Checked studies attribute under half of the gap to unresolved V genes and leave the rest unexplained. In this sample the table shows around 86,000 clones, 75% to 85% of which occur a single time. The top ten constitute under 3% of the sample. Specimen: PBMCs. Receptors originate from a man aged 45-65 years in good health and CMV-seropositive.

This clone was seen a single time. One end of the junction is discordant with germline, which a read error may explain. The chain uses TRBV7-7 and TRBJ2-5; 12 nucleotides align to TRBD2. The CDR3 is made up of 16 amino acids. Germline V gene lookup returns CDR1 SSHAT and CDR2 FNYEAQ (reference sequence). The CDR3 here is CASSLGLAGTQETQYF. The CDR3 nucleotides read TGTGCTAGCAGCCTCGGACTAGCGGGGACACAAGAGACCCAGTACTTC.

The V call is TRBV5-4, the J call TRBJ2-3; TRBD1 aligns across 9 bases. The junction had 8 bases not matched to a gene; V was cut back by 3 bases and J by 3 bases. Germline values: CDR1 SGHNT, CDR2 YYREEE (reference sequence). CDR3 length: 16 residues. Written as DNA, the CDR3 is TGTGCCAGCAGCTACCCTACAGGGGGCAGGACAGATACGCAGTATTTT. It specifies CASSYPTGGRTDTQYF.

A few counts support this clone. The rearrangement links TRBV2 to TRBJ2-3, with a possible D match to TRBD2 (5 bases). V lost 6 bases, J lost 5 bases, and 9 bases lay in between. This CDR3 spans 12 amino acids. Germline V lookup: CDR1 SNHLY, CDR2 FYNNEI. The CDR3 bases are TGTGCCAGCAGGCCCGGGGTAGATACGCAGTATTTT. This translates into CASRPGVDTQYF.

The J gene is TRBJ1-5, the V gene TRBV7-8; D may be TRBD1 (6 bases). V was trimmed by 4 bases and J by 3 bases, leaving 16 bases between them. This CDR3 is built from 16 residues. Germline CDR1 and CDR2: SGHVS and FQNEAQ. This CDR3 reads CASSSSTGVFNQPQHF. As DNA, the CDR3 is TGTGCCAGCAGCTCTTCGACAGGAGTATTCAATCAGCCCCAGCATTTT.

V is TRBV19 and J is TRBJ2-7; 8 bases map to TRBD2. The V gene's germline CDR1 is LNHDA and CDR2 SQIVND (reference sequence). This CDR3 is 15 amino acids long. Unmatched junction bases numbered 8, after V lost 7 bases and J lost 0 bases. CDR3 region: CASTPGAGGSYEQYF. In DNA form, the CDR3 reads TGTGCCAGTACCCCGGGGGCGGGAGGCTCCTACGAGCAGTACTTC.

A few counts support this clone. The chain employs TRBV5-8 and TRBJ2-7; no clear D. The CDR3 has 12 amino acids. V was pared by 3 bases and J by 4 bases, with 8 bases between. Germline lookup yields CDR1 SGHTS and CDR2 YDEGEE. This chain's CDR3 is CASSSLTYEQYF. The DNA of the CDR3 is TGTGCCAGCAGCTCCCTCACATACGAGCAGTACTTC.

V and J are TRBV11-3 and TRBJ2-7, with D possibly TRBD1 on 5 matching bases. The V and J ends lost 4 bases and 7 bases respectively, with 8 bases between them. The CDR3 contains 11 residues. Per germline, CDR1 SGHNT and CDR2 YENEEA. The CDR3 bases are TGTGCCAGCAGCTCCAGGGTAGAGCAGTACTTC. This gives the protein CASSSRVEQYF.

The gene calls are TRBV5-6 and TRBJ2-5, with TRBD2 as a possible D gene (6 bases). The J call may not be correct, given that the DNA end is closer to TRBJ2-7. This CDR3 comprises 14 residues. Germline V CDR1 and CDR2: SGHDT, YYEEEE. CDR3 coding DNA: TGTGCCAGCAGCTTGGATGCGGGGATCCACGAGCAGTACTTC. Its translation is CASSLDAGIHEQYF.

The chain joins TRBV19 to TRBJ2-1; 9 nucleotides align to TRBD1. The germline V gene has CDR1 LNHDA and CDR2 SQIVND (reference sequence). The V segment lost 4 bases and the J segment 4 bases; nucleotides outside the gene matches: 8. This CDR3 spans 16 amino acids. The CDR3: CASSSSQGAKYNEQFF. CDR3 sequence (DNA): TGTGCCAGTAGTAGTTCACAGGGGGCAAAATACAATGAGCAGTTCTTC. The full variable domain, its missing parts supplied by reference TRBV19 and TRBJ2-1, is DGGITQSPKYLFRKEGQNVTLSCEQNLNHDAMYWYRQDPGQGLRLIYYSQIVNDFQKGDIAEGYSVSREKKESFPLTVTSAQKNPTAFYLCASSSSQGAKYNEQFFGPGTRLTVL.

For this clone: At one of its ends the junction is not consistent with the germline gene, which may arise from a read error. J is TRBJ1-2 and V is TRBV7-9; 9 bases fit TRBD1. The CDR3 is 15 residues long. Germline loops: CDR1 SEHNR, CDR2 FQNEAQ (reference sequence). DNA for the CDR3: TGTTCCAGCAGCTTAGCTGGGGGACAGGGCGGTGGCTACACCTTC. Translation: CSSSLAGGQGGGYTF.

Details on this clone: This sample also contains other DNA sequences that code for the same CDR3. The chain carries TRBV5-1 and TRBJ1-2, with no clear D. Germline V gene sequence: CDR1 SGHRS, CDR2 YFSETQ. CDR3 size: 14 residues. The V gene lost 0 bases and the J gene lost 13 bases, with 19 bases spanning the gap. DNA for the CDR3: TGCGCCAGCAGCTTGGCATCTGGGCCAGCAAGGTCCACCTTC. The encoded protein is CASSLASGPARSTF. Full variable domain (outside the CDR3, taken from reference TRBV5-1 and TRBJ1-2): KAGVTQTPRYLIKTRGQQVTLSCSPISGHRSVSWYQQTPGQGLQFLFEYFSETQRNKGNFPGRFSGRQFSNSRSEMNVSTLELGDSALYLCASSLASGPARSTFGSGTRLTVV.

The chain is built from TRBV15 and TRBJ2-7, with 9 bases fitting TRBD1. Germline V gene data show CDR1 as LNHNV and CDR2 as YYDKDF (reference sequence). V lost 5 bases and J lost 6; bases outside the gene matches: 8. The CDR3 covers 14 residues. CDR3 coding DNA: TGTGCCACCAGCTCCCGGGACAGGGTTGGCGAGCAGTACTTC. It yields the protein CATSSRDRVGEQYF.

Remarks on this clone: A junction boundary mismatches the germline segment, possibly from a read error. The chain recombines TRBV7-7 with TRBJ2-5, with 7 bases identical to TRBD2. Germline V gene data show CDR1 as SSHAT and CDR2 as FNYEAQ (reference sequence). This CDR3 contains 15 residues. CDR3 in amino acids: CASSLDGGGQETQYF. Written as DNA, the CDR3 is TGTGCTAGCAGCTTAGACGGCGGGGGCCAAGAGACCCAGTACTTC. The variable domain in full, completed from reference TRBV7-7 and TRBJ2-5, reads GAGVSQSPRYKVTKRGQDVTLRCDPISSHATLYWYQQALGQGPEFLTYFNYEAQPDKSGLPSDRFSAERPEGSISTLTIQRTEQRDSAMYRCASSLDGGGQETQYFGPGTRLLVL.

The rearrangement uses TRBV29-1 and TRBJ2-7, with D possibly being TRBD2 (6 bases). Germline CDR1 reads SQVTM; CDR2 reads ANQGSEA. This CDR3 comprises 13 residues. V was clipped by 4 bases and J by 6 bases, with 16 bases between them. CDR3 loop: CSVVGTLTCEQYF. The CDR3 DNA is TGCAGCGTTGTCGGGACTCTAACCTGCGAGCAGTACTTC.

The chain links TRBV11-3 to TRBJ1-6; 9 bases fit TRBD1. CDR1 SGHNT and CDR2 YENEEA come from the germline V gene. With V trimmed by 4 bases and J by 2 bases, 3 bases remained unmatched. The CDR3 is 16 amino acids. As DNA, the CDR3 is TGTGCCAGCAGCTCGGGACAGGGCACCTATAATTCACCCCTCCACTTT. Translating gives CASSSGQGTYNSPLHF.

The chain is built from TRBV30 and TRBJ1-3, with 7 bases aligning to TRBD1. CDR3 length equals 16 residues. Germline trimming cut 2 bases from V and 3 bases from J; bases unmatched to any gene: 10. Looked up from germline, CDR1 is GTSNPN and CDR2 is SVGIG (reference sequence). The CDR3 DNA is TGTGCCTGGAGTCGCCCCGGGACAGTTGATGGAAACACCATATATTTT. The encoded protein is CAWSRPGTVDGNTIYF.

The chain carries TRBV5-4 and TRBJ2-3, with 7 bases matching TRBD1. Germline CDR1 and CDR2: SGHNT and YYREEE (reference sequence). J lost 6 bases, V lost 3 bases, and 19 bases had no gene match. CDR3 length equals 18 residues. In DNA form, the CDR3 reads TGTGCCAGCAGCTCCCGTAGGGGACAGTGGGGAGCTGTGGATACGCAGTATTTT. Residues: CASSSRRGQWGAVDTQYF. The entire variable domain, with the rest obtained from reference TRBV5-4 and TRBJ2-3, is as follows: ETGVTQSPTHLIKTRGQQVTLRCSSQSGHNTVSWYQQALGQGPQFIFQYYREEENGRGNFPPRFSGLQFPNYSSELNVNALELDDSALYLCASSSRRGQWGAVDTQYFGPGTRLTVL.

V gene TRBV7-3 combines with J gene TRBJ2-2; 13 bases are shared with TRBD2. Losses at the gene ends were 6 bases for V and 6 bases for J; bases not matched to a gene: 4. CDR3 length: 15 residues. From germline, CDR1 is SGHTA and CDR2 FQGTGA. CDR3 sequence: CASSQGLAGAGELFF. The CDR3 DNA follows: TGTGCCAGCAGTCAAGGACTAGCGGGAGCCGGGGAGCTGTTTTTT.

This chain uses TRBV5-1 with TRBJ1-5; D unresolved. Trimming stripped 5 bases from V and 4 bases from J, with 19 bases between. The germline V gene has CDR1 SGHRS and CDR2 YFSETQ. The CDR3 is 16 amino acids. In DNA form, the CDR3 reads TGCGCCAGCAGAGACGCGAAACGGACGGGAAATCAGCCCCAGCATTTT. It is translated as CASRDAKRTGNQPQHF. Drawing the rest from reference TRBV5-1 and TRBJ1-5, the complete variable domain is KAGVTQTPRYLIKTRGQQVTLSCSPISGHRSVSWYQQTPGQGLQFLFEYFSETQRNKGNFPGRFSGRQFSNSRSEMNVSTLELGDSALYLCASRDAKRTGNQPQHFGDGTRLSIL.

The V gene is TRBV28, the J gene TRBJ2-7; D is ambiguous. The germline V gene encodes CDR1 MDHEN and CDR2 SYDVKM. V was clipped by 7 bases and J by 2 bases, with 9 bases between them. This CDR3 spans 12 amino acids. The CDR3 loop reads CASTSQAYEQYF. CDR3 in DNA: TGTGCCAGCACCTCCCAGGCCTACGAGCAGTACTTC.